The entry below gives a single TCR beta chain sequence along with its context. This entry is derived from a study of CD8 T cells in Susac syndrome. Looked up from germline, CDR1 is SGHNT and CDR2 is YYREEE (reference sequence). The CDR3 runs to 13 residues. Between the trimmed V and J ends, which lost 2 bases and 2 bases, there was a span of 7 bases. With random hexamers, about 0.5 to 1 ug RNA was reverse transcribed. With immunoSEQ multiplex PCR, TCR beta CDR3 was amplified across 54 Vbeta and 13 Jbeta. TCRdb used MiXCR to reprocess the immunoSEQ multiplex PCR reads, holding one entry per CDR3 protein. Of more than 200,000 distinct CDR3 sequences in the sample, about 90% were seen once.

The clonotype comes from a human donor with multiple sclerosis. This chain joins TRBV5-4 and TRBJ2-5; D unresolved. Sample: CD8+ T cells from PBMCs. The CDR3 sequence: CASSFRVQETQYF. The CDR3 nucleotides are TGTGCCAGCAGCTTCCGGGTTCAAGAGACCCAGTACTTC.